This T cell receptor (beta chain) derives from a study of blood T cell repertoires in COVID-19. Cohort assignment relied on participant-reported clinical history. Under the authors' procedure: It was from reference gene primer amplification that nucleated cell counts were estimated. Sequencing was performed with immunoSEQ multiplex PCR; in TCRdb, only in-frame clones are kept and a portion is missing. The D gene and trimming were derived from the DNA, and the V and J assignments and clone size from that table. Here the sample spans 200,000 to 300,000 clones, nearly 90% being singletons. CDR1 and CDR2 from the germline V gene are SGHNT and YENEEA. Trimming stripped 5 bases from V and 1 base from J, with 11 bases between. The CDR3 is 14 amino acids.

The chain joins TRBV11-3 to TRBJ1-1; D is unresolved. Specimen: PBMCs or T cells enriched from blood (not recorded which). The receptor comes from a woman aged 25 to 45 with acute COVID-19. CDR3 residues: CASSPHPGNTEAFF. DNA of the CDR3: TGTGCCAGCAGCCCCCACCCGGGGAACACTGAAGCTTTCTTT.